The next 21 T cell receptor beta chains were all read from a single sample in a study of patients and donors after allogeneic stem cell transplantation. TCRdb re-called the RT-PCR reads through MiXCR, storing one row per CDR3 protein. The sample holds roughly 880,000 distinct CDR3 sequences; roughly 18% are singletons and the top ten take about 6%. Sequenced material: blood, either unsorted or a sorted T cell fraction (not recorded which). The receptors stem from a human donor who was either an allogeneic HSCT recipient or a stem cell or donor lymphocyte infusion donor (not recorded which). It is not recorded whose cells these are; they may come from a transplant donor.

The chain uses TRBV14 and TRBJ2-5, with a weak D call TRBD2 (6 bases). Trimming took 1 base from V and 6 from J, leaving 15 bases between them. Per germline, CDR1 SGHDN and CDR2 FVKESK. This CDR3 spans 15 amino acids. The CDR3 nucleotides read TGTGCCAGCAGCCAAGTGGGGGGAGTAAAGAAGACCCAGTACTTC. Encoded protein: CASSQVGGVKKTQYF.

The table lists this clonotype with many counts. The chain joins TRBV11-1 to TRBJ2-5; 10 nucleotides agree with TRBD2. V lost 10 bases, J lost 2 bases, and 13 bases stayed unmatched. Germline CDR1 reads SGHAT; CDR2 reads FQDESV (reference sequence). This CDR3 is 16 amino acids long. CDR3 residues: CATTDLAGGRQETQYF. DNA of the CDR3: TGTGCCACTACCGACTTAGCGGGAGGCCGGCAAGAGACCCAGTACTTC.

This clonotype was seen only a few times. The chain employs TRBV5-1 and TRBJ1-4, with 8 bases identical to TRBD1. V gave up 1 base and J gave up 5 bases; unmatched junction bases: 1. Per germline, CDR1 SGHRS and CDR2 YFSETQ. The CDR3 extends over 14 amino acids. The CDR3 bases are TGCGCCAGCAGCTTGTACAGGGGGAATGAAAAACTGTTTTTT. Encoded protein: CASSLYRGNEKLFF.

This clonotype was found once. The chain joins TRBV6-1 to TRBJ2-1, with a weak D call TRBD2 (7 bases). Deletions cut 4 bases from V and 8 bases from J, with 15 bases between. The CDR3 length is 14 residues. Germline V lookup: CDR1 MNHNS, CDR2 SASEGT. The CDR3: CASSGSGGRYEQFF. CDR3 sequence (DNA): TGTGCCAGCAGTGGTTCGGGGGGCCGCTATGAGCAGTTCTTC.

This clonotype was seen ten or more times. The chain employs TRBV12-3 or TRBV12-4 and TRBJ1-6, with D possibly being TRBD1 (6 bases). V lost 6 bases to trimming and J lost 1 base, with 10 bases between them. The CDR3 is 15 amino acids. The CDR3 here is CASSAGTSYNSPLHF. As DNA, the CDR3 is TGTGCCAGCAGCGCCGGGACATCCTATAATTCACCCCTCCACTTT.

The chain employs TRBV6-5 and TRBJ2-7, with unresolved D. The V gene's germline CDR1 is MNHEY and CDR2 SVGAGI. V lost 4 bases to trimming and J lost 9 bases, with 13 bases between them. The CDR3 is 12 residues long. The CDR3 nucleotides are TGTGCCAGCAGTTCCGACCCTCCGGGGCAGTACTTC. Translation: CASSSDPPGQYF.

This chain's CDR3 is CASSFQAIIPRPYEQYF. The CDR3 coding sequence is TGCGCCAGCAGCTTCCAGGCGATCATACCCCGCCCCTACGAGCAGTACTTC. This chain joins TRBV5-1 and TRBJ2-7, with D uncertain. Germline loops: CDR1 SGHRS, CDR2 YFSETQ. The germline V and J ends were trimmed by 2 bases and 2 bases, with 20 bases remaining between them. CDR3 length: 17 amino acids.

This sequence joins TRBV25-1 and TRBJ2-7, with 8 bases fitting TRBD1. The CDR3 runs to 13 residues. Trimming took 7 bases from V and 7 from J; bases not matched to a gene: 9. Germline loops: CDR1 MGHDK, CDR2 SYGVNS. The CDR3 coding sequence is TGTGCCAGCACGGACAGGGTAACGGGTGAGCAGTACTTC. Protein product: CASTDRVTGEQYF.

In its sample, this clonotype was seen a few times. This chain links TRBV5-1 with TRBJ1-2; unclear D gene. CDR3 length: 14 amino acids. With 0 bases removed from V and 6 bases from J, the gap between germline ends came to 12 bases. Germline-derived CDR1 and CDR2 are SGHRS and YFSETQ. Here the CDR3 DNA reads TGCGCCAGCAGCTTGGATTCGGCAGGTGATGGCTACACCTTC. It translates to CASSLDSAGDGYTF.

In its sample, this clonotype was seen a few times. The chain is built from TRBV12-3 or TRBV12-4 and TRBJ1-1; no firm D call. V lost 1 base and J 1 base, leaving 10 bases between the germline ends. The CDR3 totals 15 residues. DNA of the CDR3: TGTGCCAGCAGTTTAGTTACCCGGAAGAACACTGAAGCTTTCTTT. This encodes CASSLVTRKNTEAFF.

CDR3 DNA: TGCAGCGCGAGGACAATCTATGGCTACACCTTC. Its protein is CSARTIYGYTF. The genes are TRBV29-1 and TRBJ1-2; D may be TRBD1 (5 bases). The germline gives CDR1 SQVTM, CDR2 ANQGSEA. V lost 7 bases, J lost 4 bases, and 10 bases lay in between. The CDR3 extends over 11 amino acids.

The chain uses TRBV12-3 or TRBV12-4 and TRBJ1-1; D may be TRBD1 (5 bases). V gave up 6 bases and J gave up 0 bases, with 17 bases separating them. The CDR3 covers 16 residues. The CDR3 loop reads CASSPGGGSVNTEAFF. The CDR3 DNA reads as TGTGCCAGCAGCCCTGGTGGGGGAAGTGTGAACACTGAAGCTTTCTTT.

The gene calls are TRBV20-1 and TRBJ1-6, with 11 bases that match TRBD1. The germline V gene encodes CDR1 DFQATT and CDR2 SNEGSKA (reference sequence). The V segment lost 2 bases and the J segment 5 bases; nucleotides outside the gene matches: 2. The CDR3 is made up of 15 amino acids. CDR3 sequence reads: CSARRTGGHNSPLHF. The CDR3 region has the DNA TGCAGTGCTAGACGGACAGGGGGCCATAATTCACCCCTCCACTTT.

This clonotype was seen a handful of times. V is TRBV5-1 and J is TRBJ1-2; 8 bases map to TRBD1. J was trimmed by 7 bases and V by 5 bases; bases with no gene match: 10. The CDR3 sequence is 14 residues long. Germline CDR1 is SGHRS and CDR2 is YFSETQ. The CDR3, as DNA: TGCGCCAGCAGTGACGGACAGGGCCTCTTTGGCTACACCTTC. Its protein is CASSDGQGLFGYTF.

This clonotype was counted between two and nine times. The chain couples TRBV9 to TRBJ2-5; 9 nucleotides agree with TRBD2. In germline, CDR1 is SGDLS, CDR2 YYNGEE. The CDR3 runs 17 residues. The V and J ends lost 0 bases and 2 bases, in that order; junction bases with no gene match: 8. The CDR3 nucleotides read TGTGCCAGCAGCGTAGGTCCCCTAGCGGGGTTACAAGAGACCCAGTACTTC. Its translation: CASSVGPLAGLQETQYF.

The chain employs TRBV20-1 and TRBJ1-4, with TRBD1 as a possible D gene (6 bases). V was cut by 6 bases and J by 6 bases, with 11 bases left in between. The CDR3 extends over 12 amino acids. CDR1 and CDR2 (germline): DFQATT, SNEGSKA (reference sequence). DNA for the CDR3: TGCAGTGCCCAGGGGTTCTATGAAAAACTGTTTTTT. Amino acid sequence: CSAQGFYEKLFF.

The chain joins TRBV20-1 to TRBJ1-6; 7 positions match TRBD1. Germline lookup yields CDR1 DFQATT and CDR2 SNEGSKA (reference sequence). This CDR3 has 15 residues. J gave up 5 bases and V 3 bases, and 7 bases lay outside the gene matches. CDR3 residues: CSARGTGANNSPLHF. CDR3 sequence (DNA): TGCAGTGCTAGGGGAACAGGGGCGAATAATTCACCCCTCCACTTT.

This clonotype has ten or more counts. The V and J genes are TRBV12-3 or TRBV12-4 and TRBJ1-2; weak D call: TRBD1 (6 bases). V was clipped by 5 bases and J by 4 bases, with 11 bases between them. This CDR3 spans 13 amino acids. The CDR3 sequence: CASSTTRGYGYTF. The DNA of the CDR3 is TGTGCCAGCAGTACCACCAGGGGCTATGGCTACACCTTC.

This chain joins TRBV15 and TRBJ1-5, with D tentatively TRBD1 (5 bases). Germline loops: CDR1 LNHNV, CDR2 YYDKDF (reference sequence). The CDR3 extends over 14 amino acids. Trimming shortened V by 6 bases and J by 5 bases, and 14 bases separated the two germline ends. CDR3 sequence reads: CATRGFTGDQPQHF. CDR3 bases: TGTGCCACCAGGGGATTTACAGGAGATCAGCCCCAGCATTTT.

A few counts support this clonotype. This CDR3 reads CASRIIADPYGNEQFF. The CDR3 nucleotides read TGTGCCAGCAGAATCATAGCGGACCCATATGGCAATGAGCAGTTCTTC. The chain links TRBV6-1 to TRBJ2-1; possible D gene TRBD2, 6 bases. Germline loops: CDR1 MNHNS, CDR2 SASEGT. The V end was cut by 6 bases, the J end by 6 bases, with 21 bases between. The CDR3 spans 16 residues.

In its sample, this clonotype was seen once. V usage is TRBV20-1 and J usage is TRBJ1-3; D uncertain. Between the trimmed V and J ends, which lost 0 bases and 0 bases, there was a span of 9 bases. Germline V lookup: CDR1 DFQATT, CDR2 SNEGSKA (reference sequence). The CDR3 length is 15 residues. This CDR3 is CSARDPGDSGNTIYF. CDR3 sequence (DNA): TGCAGTGCTAGAGATCCGGGAGACTCTGGAAACACCATATATTTT.